This T cell receptor beta chain was identified during a study of blood T cells in healthy people across ages. A second PCR of roughly 7 to 11 cycles used a sample-barcoded 5' primer and a J-beta primer mix. All cDNA molecules were each tagged by a template-switch adaptor with 12 random nucleotides. One entry per CDR3 protein results from TCRdb running MiXCR on the 5' RACE reads. The repertoire holds some 760,000 distinct CDR3 sequences, with around 25% as singletons. This CDR3 has 16 residues. Looked up from germline, CDR1 is PRHDT and CDR2 is FYEKMQ (reference sequence). V lost 5 bases and J lost 4, with 19 bases in between. This sample was also put to use in a study of T cells of mothers and their children.

The chain joins TRBV13 to TRBJ2-3; TRBD1 is a possible D gene (5 bases). The TCR originated in a boy younger than 18 in good health. Sample: blood. CDR3 region: CASSPGPRVRADTQYF. CDR3 nucleotide sequence: TGTGCCAGCAGCCCCGGCCCCAGGGTACGGGCAGATACGCAGTATTTT.